Each of the 21 T cell receptor beta chains below was sequenced from the same sample in a study of identifying expanded T cells in peripheral blood. Assay used: immunoSEQ multiplex PCR; TCRdb lists only in-frame clones, some missing. The data hold around 100,000 clones, with around 90% observed a single time. Sample: blood. Receptor source: a person aged 18-69 years in good health.

The chain is built from TRBV5-1 and TRBJ2-3; weak D call: TRBD1 (6 bases). Deletions cut 0 bases from V and 6 bases from J, with 17 bases between. This CDR3 region has 16 residues. Germline V gene lookup returns CDR1 SGHRS and CDR2 YFSETQ. Here the CDR3 reads CASSLGPGRGTDTQYF. For the CDR3, the DNA is TGCGCCAGCAGCTTGGGTCCGGGCAGGGGTACGGATACGCAGTATTTT.

The chain links TRBV21-1 to TRBJ2-5; the D call of TRBD1 is as the table states it, not checked on the DNA. TRBV21-1 is shown as a pseudogene. CDR3 length: 15 residues. CDR3 amino acids: CASSLRTGFQETQYF. CDR3 coding DNA: TGTGCCAGCAGTCTTCGGACAGGCTTTCAAGAGACCCAGTACTTC.

In nucleotides, the CDR3 is TGTGCCAGCAGTCCGTTCATGGGCACCGGGGAGCTGTTTTTT. Its protein is CASSPFMGTGELFF. The V call is TRBV6-4, the J call TRBJ2-2; no reliable D call. Trimming removed 5 bases at V and 4 bases at J, with 11 bases between. The CDR3 has 14 residues. CDR1 is MRHNA and CDR2 is SNTAGT in the germline V gene.

The gene calls are TRBV5-1 and TRBJ1-3, with D unclear. Germline CDR1 SGHRS, CDR2 YFSETQ. Trimming took 1 base from V and 4 from J, leaving 3 bases between them. CDR3 length: 12 amino acids. The CDR3 region has the DNA TGCGCCAGCAGCTTGTCCGGAAACACCATATATTTT. Its protein product is CASSLSGNTIYF.

The genes are TRBV5-6 and TRBJ2-3, with TRBD2 as a possible D gene (6 bases). Germline V lookup: CDR1 SGHDT, CDR2 YYEEEE. Trimming took 10 bases from V and 6 from J, leaving 21 bases between them. The CDR3 sequence is 14 residues long. The CDR3 region is CAYKRHEEGDTQYF. The DNA for the CDR3 is TGTGCCTACAAACGACATGAGGAGGGGGATACGCAGTATTTT.

Concerning this clone itself: The junction shows a germline mismatch at one end, possibly a read error. The chain couples TRBV18 to TRBJ1-2; no reliable D call. The CDR3 spans 15 residues. Per germline, CDR1 KGHSH and CDR2 LQKENI. The CDR3 is CASSPAGAANYDYTF. DNA of the CDR3: TGTGCCAGCTCACCAGCAGGAGCGGCAAACTATGACTACACCTTC.

This chain links TRBV2 with TRBJ2-3; TRBD2 aligns across 7 bases. The CDR3 length is 14 residues. Germline V gene data show CDR1 as SNHLY and CDR2 as FYNNEI. Trimming at V came to 6 bases and at J to 6 bases, leaving 9 bases not matched to a gene. Here the CDR3 reads CASRGDYATDTQYF. CDR3 nucleotide sequence: TGTGCCAGCAGGGGGGACTACGCGACGGATACGCAGTATTTT. Drawing the rest from reference TRBV2 and TRBJ2-3, the complete variable domain is EPEVTQTPSHQVTQMGQEVILRCVPISNHLYFYWYRQILGQKVEFLVSFYNNEISEKSEIFDDQFSVERPDGSNFTLKIRSTKLEDSAMYFCASRGDYATDTQYFGPGTRLTVL.

The V call is TRBV6-4, the J call TRBJ2-1; TRBD2 aligns across 9 bases. The V and J ends lost 2 bases and 0 bases, in that order; junction bases with no gene match: 5. This CDR3 is built from 17 residues. CDR1 and CDR2 (germline): MRHNA, SNTAGT. CDR3 sequence (DNA): TGTGCCAGCAGTGACACTCCTAGCGGGGCCTCCTACAATGAGCAGTTCTTC. Its protein product is CASSDTPSGASYNEQFF.

The chain combines TRBV5-8 with TRBJ2-2; D gene uncertain. CDR1 and CDR2 (germline): SGHTS, YDEGEE. Trimming removed 3 bases from V and 0 bases from J, with 15 bases in between. This CDR3 contains 17 residues. This CDR3 reads CASSSLVANANTGELFF. Written as DNA, the CDR3 is TGTGCCAGCAGCTCCTTGGTGGCAAACGCGAACACCGGGGAGCTGTTTTTT.

J is TRBJ1-1 and V is TRBV11-2, with D uncertain. The CDR3 runs to 15 residues. CDR1 and CDR2 from the germline V gene are SGHAT and FQNNGV. Trimming took off 5 bases at V and 3 bases at J, with 16 bases between the two ends. CDR3 loop: CASSQDEAADTEAFF. The CDR3 region has the DNA TGTGCCAGCAGCCAAGATGAGGCGGCCGACACTGAAGCTTTCTTT.

The V gene is TRBV4-3, the J gene TRBJ2-1; 9 bases are shared with TRBD2. Trimming took 1 base from V and 2 from J; bases not matched to a gene: 0. Germline CDR1 LGHNA, CDR2 YSLEER. The CDR3 totals 15 residues. CDR3 in amino acids: CASSQGTSAYNEQFF. The CDR3, as DNA: TGCGCCAGCAGCCAAGGGACTAGCGCCTACAATGAGCAGTTCTTC.

The chain uses TRBV9 and TRBJ2-3; TRBD1 might be the D (5 bases). The CDR3 length is 16 residues. V was cut by 4 bases and J by 0 bases, with 15 bases left in between. CDR1 is SGDLS and CDR2 is YYNGEE in the germline V gene. In DNA form, the CDR3 reads TGTGCCAGCAGCTCCGATGGGGCAGGTAGCACAGATACGCAGTATTTT. It codes for CASSSDGAGSTDTQYF.

The V and J genes are TRBV9 and TRBJ1-6; D possibly corresponds to TRBD1 (6 bases). Looked up from germline, CDR1 is SGDLS and CDR2 is YYNGEE. The CDR3 consists of 13 residues. V gave up 6 bases and J gave up 8 bases, with 12 bases separating them. In DNA form, the CDR3 reads TGTGCCAGCAACAGGGATGAGGATTCACCCCTCCACTTT. Its protein is CASNRDEDSPLHF.

V gene TRBV13 combines with J gene TRBJ2-2; D gene ambiguous. V was clipped by 0 bases and J by 5 bases, with 7 bases between them. There are 14 residues in the CDR3. Germline V gene data show CDR1 as PRHDT and CDR2 as FYEKMQ (reference sequence). CDR3 in DNA: TGTGCCAGCAGCTTAGGGTTTAGTACCGGGGAGCTGTTTTTT. Residues: CASSLGFSTGELFF.

The genes are TRBV5-6 and TRBJ2-7; D remains ambiguous. CDR3 length equals 15 residues. From germline, CDR1 is SGHDT and CDR2 YYEEEE. V lost 0 bases and J 0 bases, leaving 10 bases between the germline ends. The CDR3 region is CASSLATVSSYEQYF. The CDR3, as DNA: TGTGCCAGCAGCTTGGCTACGGTCAGCTCCTACGAGCAGTACTTC.

The rearrangement uses TRBV11-3 and TRBJ2-5, with 7 bases lining up with TRBD1. Germline V CDR1 and CDR2: SGHNT, YENEEA. This CDR3 spans 16 amino acids. The ends lost 1 base at V and 2 bases at J; junction bases unmatched: 7. The CDR3 protein is CASSLVVGGPQETQYF. DNA for the CDR3: TGTGCCAGCAGCTTAGTGGTAGGGGGCCCTCAAGAGACCCAGTACTTC.

This chain connects TRBV7-8 to TRBJ1-6; 9 positions match TRBD1. The germline gives CDR1 SGHVS, CDR2 FQNEAQ. The CDR3 spans 15 residues. J gave up 7 bases and V 3 bases, and 4 bases lay outside the gene matches. The CDR3 sequence: CASSLSGTGNSPLHF. DNA for the CDR3: TGTGCCAGCAGCTTGTCCGGGACAGGGAATTCACCCCTCCACTTT. Full variable domain (remainder filled in from reference TRBV7-8 and TRBJ1-6): GAGVSQSPRYKVAKRGQDVALRCDPISGHVSLFWYQQALGQGPEFLTYFQNEAQLDKSGLPSDRFFAERPEGSVSTLKIQRTQQEDSAVYLCASSLSGTGNSPLHFGNGTRLTVT.

This chain joins TRBV7-6 and TRBJ2-3; D ambiguous. The CDR3 is 12 amino acids. Between the trimmed V and J ends, which lost 5 bases and 2 bases, there was a span of 5 bases. The germline V gene has CDR1 SGHVS and CDR2 FNYEAQ. CDR3 in amino acids: CASSDYTDTQYF. CDR3 coding DNA: TGTGCCAGCAGCGATTACACAGATACGCAGTATTTT. The whole variable domain, filled in from reference TRBV7-6 and TRBJ2-3, reads GAGVSQSPRYKVTKRGQDVALRCDPISGHVSLYWYRQALGQGPEFLTYFNYEAQQDKSGLPNDRFSAERPEGSISTLTIQRTEQRDSAMYRCASSDYTDTQYFGPGTRLTVL.

The chain employs TRBV18 and TRBJ2-4; D not resolved. Trimming took off 8 bases at V and 0 bases at J, with 14 bases between the two ends. The CDR3 has 15 residues. From germline, CDR1 is KGHSH and CDR2 LQKENI. CDR3 bases: TGTGCCAGCGGTAACTTCGGTGTAGCCAAAAACATTCAGTACTTC. As protein: CASGNFGVAKNIQYF.

The J gene is TRBJ2-4, the V gene TRBV6-1, with a tentative D call TRBD1 (6 bases). Germline loops: CDR1 MNHNS, CDR2 SASEGT. The CDR3 has 13 amino acids. V dropped 9 bases and J dropped 4 bases, with 13 bases sitting between them. The CDR3 DNA follows: TGTGCCAGTGGGACAAGCCAAAAAAACATTCAGTACTTC. Protein sequence: CASGTSQKNIQYF.

This clone was recorded a few times. The genes are TRBV2 and TRBJ2-7, with 7 bases aligning to TRBD1. Germline-derived CDR1 and CDR2 are SNHLY and FYNNEI. There are 13 residues in the CDR3. V was clipped by 6 bases and J by 4 bases; unmatched bases: 6. CDR3 sequence reads: CASRATGQYEQYF. The CDR3 nucleotides are TGTGCCAGCAGGGCGACAGGGCAGTACGAGCAGTACTTC.